This T cell receptor (beta chain) is from a study of neurological immune-mediated disorders. V lost 4 bases to trimming and J lost 6 bases; unmatched junction nucleotides: 6. The germline gives CDR1 SQVTM, CDR2 ANQGSEA. The CDR3 has 14 residues. Roughly 1 million sorted CD4+ or CD8+ T cells made each library. This clonotype was found many times. Its antigen is not known. Study-wide findings and caveats: While HTLV-1-associated myelopathy showed the greatest TCR clonal expansion, multiple sclerosis showed the least, falling below healthy controls. None of the CDR3 amino acid sequences in expanded clones turned up in more than one subject, which points to private repertoires in all groups.

cDNA was made by 5'RACE with 10-nucleotide random UMIs. TCRdb reanalysed the 5' RACE reads using MiXCR and keeps one entry per CDR3 protein. Of more than 35,000 distinct CDR3 sequences listed, about 6.3% are singletons. The TCR sequence derives from a woman in her thirties or forties in good health. Sequencing was carried out using CD4+ T cells from blood. V and J are TRBV29-1 and TRBJ2-1, with 10 bases fitting TRBD2. The CDR3 here is CSVGRLAGVNEQFF. CDR3 nucleotide sequence: TGCAGCGTTGGCCGGCTAGCGGGAGTCAATGAGCAGTTCTTC.